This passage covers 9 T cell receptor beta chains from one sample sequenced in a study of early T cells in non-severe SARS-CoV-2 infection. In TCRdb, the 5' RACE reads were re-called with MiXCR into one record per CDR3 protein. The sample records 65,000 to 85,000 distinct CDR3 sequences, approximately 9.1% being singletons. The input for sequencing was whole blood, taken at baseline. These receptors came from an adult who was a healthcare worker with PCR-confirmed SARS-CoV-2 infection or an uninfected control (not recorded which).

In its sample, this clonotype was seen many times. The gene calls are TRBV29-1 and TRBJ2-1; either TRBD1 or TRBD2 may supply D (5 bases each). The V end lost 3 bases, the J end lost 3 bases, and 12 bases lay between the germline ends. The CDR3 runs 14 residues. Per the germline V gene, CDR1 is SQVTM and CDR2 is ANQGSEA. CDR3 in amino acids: CSVDGTNYYNEQFF. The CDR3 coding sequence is TGCAGCGTTGACGGGACCAACTACTACAATGAGCAGTTCTTC.

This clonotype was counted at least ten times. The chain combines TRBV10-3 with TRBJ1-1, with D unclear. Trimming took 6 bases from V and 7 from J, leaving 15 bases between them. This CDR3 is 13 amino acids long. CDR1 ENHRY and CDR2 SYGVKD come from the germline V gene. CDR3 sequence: CAIRDPDGNEAFF. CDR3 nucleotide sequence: TGTGCCATCAGGGACCCGGACGGGAATGAAGCTTTCTTT.

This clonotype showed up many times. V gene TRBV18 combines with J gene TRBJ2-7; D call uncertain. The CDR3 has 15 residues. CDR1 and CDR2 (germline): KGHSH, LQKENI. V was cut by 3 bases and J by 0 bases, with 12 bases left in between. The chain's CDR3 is CASSPIQASSYEQYF. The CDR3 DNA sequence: TGTGCCAGCTCACCGATCCAGGCGAGCTCCTACGAGCAGTACTTC.

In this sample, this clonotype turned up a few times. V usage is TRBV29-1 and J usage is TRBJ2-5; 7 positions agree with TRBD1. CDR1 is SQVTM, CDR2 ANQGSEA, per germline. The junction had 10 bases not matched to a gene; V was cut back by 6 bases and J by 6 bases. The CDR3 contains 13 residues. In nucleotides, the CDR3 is TGCAGCGTAGACTTTACAGGGGATAAGACCCAGTACTTC. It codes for CSVDFTGDKTQYF.

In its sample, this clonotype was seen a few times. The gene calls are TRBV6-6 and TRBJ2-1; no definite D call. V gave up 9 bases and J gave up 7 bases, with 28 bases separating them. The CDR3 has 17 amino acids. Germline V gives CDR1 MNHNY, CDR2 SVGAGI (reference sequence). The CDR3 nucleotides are TGTGCCAGTTTCGGCGGCTACCCTGTTCTCCTGAGGAATGAGCAGTTCTTC. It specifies CASFGGYPVLLRNEQFF.

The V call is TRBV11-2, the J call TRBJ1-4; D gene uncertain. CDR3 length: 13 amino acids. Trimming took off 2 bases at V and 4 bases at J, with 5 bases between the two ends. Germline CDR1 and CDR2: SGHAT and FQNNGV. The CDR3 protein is CASSLWLNEKLFF. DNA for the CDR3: TGTGCCAGCAGCTTATGGCTTAATGAAAAACTGTTTTTT.

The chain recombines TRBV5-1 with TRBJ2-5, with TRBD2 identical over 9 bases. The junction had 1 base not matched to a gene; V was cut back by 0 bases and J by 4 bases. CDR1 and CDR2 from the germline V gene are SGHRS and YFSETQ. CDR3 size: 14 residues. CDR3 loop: CASSLELAGETQYF. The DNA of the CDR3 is TGCGCCAGCAGCTTGGAACTAGCGGGAGAGACCCAGTACTTC.

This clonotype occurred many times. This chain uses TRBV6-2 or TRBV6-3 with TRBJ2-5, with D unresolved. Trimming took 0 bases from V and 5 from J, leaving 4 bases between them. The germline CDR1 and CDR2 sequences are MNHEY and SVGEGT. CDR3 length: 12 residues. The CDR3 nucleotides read TGTGCCAGCAGTTACTCGACGGAGACCCAGTACTTC. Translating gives CASSYSTETQYF.

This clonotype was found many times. CDR3 protein: CASSHLGQGTNTEAFF. The DNA of the CDR3 is TGTGCCAGCAGCCACCTTGGACAGGGGACGAACACTGAAGCTTTCTTT. The chain recombines TRBV6-2 or TRBV6-3 with TRBJ1-1; 9 bases match TRBD1. The trim removed 6 bases at V and 1 base at J, leaving 9 bases unmatched. CDR1 MNHEY and CDR2 SVGEGT come from the germline V gene. This CDR3 is built from 16 residues.